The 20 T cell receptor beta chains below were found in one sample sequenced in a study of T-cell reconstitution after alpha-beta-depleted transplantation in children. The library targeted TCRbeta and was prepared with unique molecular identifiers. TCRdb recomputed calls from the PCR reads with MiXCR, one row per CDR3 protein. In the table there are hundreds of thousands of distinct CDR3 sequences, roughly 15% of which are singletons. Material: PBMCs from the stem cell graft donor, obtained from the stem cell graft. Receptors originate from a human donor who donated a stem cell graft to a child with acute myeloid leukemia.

CDR3 sequence: CAISESSGSMEGYTF. CDR3 in DNA: TGTGCCATCAGTGAGTCGTCAGGCTCCATGGAAGGCTACACCTTC. The V gene is TRBV10-3, the J gene TRBJ1-2; D remains unclear. V dropped 0 bases and J dropped 8 bases, with 16 bases sitting between them. Germline CDR1 ENHRY, CDR2 SYGVKD. The CDR3 is 15 residues long.

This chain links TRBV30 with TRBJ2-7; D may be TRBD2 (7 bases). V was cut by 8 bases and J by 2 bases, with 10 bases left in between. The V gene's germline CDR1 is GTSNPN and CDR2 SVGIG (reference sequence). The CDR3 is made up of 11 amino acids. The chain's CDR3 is CAGGDTYEQYF. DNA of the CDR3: TGTGCCGGGGGGGACACCTACGAGCAGTACTTC.

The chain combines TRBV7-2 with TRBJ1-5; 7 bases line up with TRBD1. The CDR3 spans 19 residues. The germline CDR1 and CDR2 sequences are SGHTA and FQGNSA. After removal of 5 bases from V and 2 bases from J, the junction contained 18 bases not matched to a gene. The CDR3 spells CASSPSRDRLFRGNQPQHF. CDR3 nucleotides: TGTGCCAGCAGCCCCAGCCGGGACAGACTTTTCCGGGGCAATCAGCCCCAGCATTTT.

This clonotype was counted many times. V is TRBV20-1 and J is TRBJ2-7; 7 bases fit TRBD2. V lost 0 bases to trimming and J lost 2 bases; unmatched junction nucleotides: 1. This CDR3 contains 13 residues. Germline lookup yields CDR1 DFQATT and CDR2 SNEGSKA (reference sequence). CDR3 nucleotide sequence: TGCAGTGCTAGAGATCGGGAGGCCTACGAGCAGTACGTC. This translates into CSARDREAYEQYV.

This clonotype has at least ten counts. CDR3 nucleotide sequence: TGCAGTGCTTTCACAGGGGACCCATCGACCTTATATAGCAATCAGCCCCAGCATTTT. It encodes CSAFTGDPSTLYSNQPQHF. V is TRBV20-1 and J is TRBJ1-5; 7 bases align to TRBD1. The V gene's germline CDR1 is DFQATT and CDR2 SNEGSKA (reference sequence). This CDR3 region has 19 residues. V was clipped by 5 bases and J by 0 bases; unmatched bases: 19.

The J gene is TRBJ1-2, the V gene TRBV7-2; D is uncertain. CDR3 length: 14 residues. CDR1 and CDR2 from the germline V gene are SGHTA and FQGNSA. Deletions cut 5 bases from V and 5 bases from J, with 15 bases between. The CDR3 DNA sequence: TGTGCCAGCAGCCCACGGACGGAGACGTATGGCTACACCTTC. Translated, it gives CASSPRTETYGYTF.

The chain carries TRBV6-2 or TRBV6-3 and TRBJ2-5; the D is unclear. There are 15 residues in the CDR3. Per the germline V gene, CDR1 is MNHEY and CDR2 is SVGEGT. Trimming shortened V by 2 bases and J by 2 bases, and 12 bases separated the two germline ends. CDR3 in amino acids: CASSYPTRTQETQYF. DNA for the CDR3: TGTGCCAGCAGTTACCCGACCCGGACGCAAGAGACCCAGTACTTC.

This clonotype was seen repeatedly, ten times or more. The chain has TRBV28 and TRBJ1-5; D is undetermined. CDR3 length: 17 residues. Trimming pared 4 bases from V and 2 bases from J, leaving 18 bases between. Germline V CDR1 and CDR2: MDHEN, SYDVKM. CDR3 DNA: TGTGCCAGCAGTTCGTCCCACACTCCGGTCGGCAATCAGCCCCAGCATTTT. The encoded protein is CASSSSHTPVGNQPQHF.

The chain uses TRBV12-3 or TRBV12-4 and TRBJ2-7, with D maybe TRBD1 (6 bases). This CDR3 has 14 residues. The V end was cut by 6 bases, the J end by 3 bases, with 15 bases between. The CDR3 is CASSPTGKGYEQYV. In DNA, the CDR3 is TGTGCCAGCAGCCCCACAGGGAAAGGCTACGAGCAGTACGTC.

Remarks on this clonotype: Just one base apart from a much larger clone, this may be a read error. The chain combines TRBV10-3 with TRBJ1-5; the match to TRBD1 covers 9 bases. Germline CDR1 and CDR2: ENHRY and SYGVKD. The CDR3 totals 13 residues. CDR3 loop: CGISETGGQPQHF. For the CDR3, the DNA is TGTGGCATCAGTGAGACAGGGGGTCAGCCCCAGCATTTT.

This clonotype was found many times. The CDR3 bases are TGCAGCGTGAGGTCCGTCGAGGATGGCTACACCTTC. As protein: CSVRSVEDGYTF. V is TRBV29-1 and J is TRBJ1-2, with unresolved D. Germline CDR1 SQVTM, CDR2 ANQGSEA. Trimming shortened V by 6 bases and J by 6 bases, and 14 bases separated the two germline ends. The CDR3 spans 12 residues.

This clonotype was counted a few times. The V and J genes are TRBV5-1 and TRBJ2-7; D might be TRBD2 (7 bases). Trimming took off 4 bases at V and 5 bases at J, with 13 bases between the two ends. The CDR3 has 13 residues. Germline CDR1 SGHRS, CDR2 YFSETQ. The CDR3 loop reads CASSPSGGHEQYV. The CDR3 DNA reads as TGCGCCAGCAGCCCCTCCGGGGGGCACGAGCAGTACGTC.

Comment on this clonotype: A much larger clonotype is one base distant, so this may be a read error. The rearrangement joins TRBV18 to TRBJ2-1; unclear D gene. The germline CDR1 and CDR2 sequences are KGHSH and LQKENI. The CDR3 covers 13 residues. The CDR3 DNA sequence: TGTGCCAGCTCACCACCGTCGTCCGATGACCAGTTCTTC. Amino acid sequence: CASSPPSSDDQFF.

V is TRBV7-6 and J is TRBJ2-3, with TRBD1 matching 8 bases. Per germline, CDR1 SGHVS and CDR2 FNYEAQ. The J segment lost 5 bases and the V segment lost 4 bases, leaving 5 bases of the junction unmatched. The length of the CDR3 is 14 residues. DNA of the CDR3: TGTGCCAGCAGCTCCGGGACAGGAGGAGATACGCAGTATTTT. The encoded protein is CASSSGTGGDTQYF.

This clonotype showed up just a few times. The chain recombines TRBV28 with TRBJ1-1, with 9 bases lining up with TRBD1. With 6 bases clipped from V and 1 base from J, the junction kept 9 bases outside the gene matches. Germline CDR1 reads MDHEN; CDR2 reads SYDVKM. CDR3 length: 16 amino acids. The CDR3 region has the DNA TGTGCCAGCAGGACGACCGGGACAGGGACGAACACTGAAGCTTTCTTT. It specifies CASRTTGTGTNTEAFF. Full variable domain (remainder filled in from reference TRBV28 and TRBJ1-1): DVKVTQSSRYLVKRTGEKVFLECVQDMDHENMFWYRQDPGLGLRLIYFSYDVKMKEKGDIPEGYSVSREKKERFSLILESASTNQTSMYLCASRTTGTGTNTEAFFGQGTRLTVV.

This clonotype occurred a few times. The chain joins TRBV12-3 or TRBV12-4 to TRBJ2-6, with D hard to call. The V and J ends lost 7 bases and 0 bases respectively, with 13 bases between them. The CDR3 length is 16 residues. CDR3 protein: CASTLGWISGANVLTF. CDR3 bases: TGTGCCAGCACCCTAGGATGGATCTCTGGGGCCAACGTCCTGACTTTC.

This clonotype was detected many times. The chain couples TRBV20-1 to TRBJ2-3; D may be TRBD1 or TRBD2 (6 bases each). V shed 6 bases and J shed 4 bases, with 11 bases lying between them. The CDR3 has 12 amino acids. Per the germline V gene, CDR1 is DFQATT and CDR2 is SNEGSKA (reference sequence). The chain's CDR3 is CSAPGEADTQYF. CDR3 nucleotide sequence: TGCAGTGCCCCAGGGGAGGCAGATACGCAGTATTTT.

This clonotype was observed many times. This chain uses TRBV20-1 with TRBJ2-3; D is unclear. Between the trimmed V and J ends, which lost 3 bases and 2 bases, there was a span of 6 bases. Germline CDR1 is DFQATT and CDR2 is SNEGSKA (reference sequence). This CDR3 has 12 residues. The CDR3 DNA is TGCAGTGCTAGTCGGCCCACAGATACGCAGTATTTT. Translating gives CSASRPTDTQYF.

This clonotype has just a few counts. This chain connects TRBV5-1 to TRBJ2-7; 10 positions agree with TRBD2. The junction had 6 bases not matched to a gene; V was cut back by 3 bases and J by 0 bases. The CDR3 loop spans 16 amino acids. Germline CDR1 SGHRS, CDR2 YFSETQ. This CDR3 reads CASSWGTSASSYEQYF. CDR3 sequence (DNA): TGCGCCAGCAGCTGGGGGACTAGCGCAAGCTCCTACGAGCAGTACTTC.

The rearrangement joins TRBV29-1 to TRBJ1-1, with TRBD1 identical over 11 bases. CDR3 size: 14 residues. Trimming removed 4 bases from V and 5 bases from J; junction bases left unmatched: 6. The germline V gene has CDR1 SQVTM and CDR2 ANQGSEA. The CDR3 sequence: CSVVGTGGRTEAFF. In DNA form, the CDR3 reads TGCAGCGTTGTAGGGACAGGGGGAAGGACTGAAGCTTTCTTT.